This TCR beta chain originates from a study of human T cells and chemical hapten exposure. Whole-study results and caveats: No change in TCRs above 1 in 1000 frequency was produced by DPC sensitization.

Each cDNA molecule in the library carried unique molecular identifiers. In the study's own analysis: There were a median of around 97,000 TCRs per sample, with a range from roughly 20,000 to 750,000. TCRdb itself ran the RACE reads through MiXCR, one entry per CDR3 protein. The V and J calls, along with clone size, are taken from TCRdb and not from the paper's own processing. There are fewer than 85,000 distinct CDR3 sequences in the sample; about 8.6% occur only once, and less than 2% lies in the top ten. Remarks on this clonotype: What it binds is unknown.

The V gene's germline CDR1 is SGHTA and CDR2 FQGTGA. The CDR3 length is 16 residues. The V segment lost 1 base and the J segment 2 bases; nucleotides outside the gene matches: 6. Time point denoted: healthy volunteer bleed at 6 weeks. Researchers extracted total RNA from unfractionated whole blood. The chain links TRBV7-3 to TRBJ2-3, with 7 bases identical to TRBD2. The sequence derives from a female donor in good health. Some clones in this sample may be carry-over from other donors' samples. Source material: whole blood. In DNA, the CDR3 is TGTGCCAGCAGCTTAATCGTGGGGGGGACCACAGATACGCAGTATTTT. Its protein product is CASSLIVGGTTDTQYF.